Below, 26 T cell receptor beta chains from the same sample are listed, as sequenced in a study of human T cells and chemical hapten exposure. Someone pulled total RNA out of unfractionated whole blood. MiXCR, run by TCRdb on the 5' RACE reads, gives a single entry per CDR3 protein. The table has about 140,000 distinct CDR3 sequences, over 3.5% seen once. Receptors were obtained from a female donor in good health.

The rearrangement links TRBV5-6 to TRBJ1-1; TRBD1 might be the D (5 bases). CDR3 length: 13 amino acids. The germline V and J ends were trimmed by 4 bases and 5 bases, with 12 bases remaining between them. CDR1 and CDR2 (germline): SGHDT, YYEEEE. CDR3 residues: CASSPGLVTEAFF. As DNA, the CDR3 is TGTGCCAGCAGCCCGGGACTTGTAACTGAAGCTTTCTTT.

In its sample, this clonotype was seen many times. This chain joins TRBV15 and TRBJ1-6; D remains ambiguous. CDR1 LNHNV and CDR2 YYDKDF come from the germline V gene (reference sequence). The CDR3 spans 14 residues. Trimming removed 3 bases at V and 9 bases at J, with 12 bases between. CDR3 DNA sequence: TGTGCCACCAGCAGCGATCTATATGGTTCACCCCTCCACTTT. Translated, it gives CATSSDLYGSPLHF.

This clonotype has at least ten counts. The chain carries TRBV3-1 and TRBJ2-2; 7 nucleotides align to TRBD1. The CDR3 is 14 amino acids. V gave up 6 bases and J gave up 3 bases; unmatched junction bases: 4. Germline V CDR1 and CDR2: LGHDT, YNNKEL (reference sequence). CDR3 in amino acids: CASSLGTDTGELFF. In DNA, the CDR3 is TGTGCCAGCAGTCTGGGGACAGACACCGGGGAGCTGTTTTTT. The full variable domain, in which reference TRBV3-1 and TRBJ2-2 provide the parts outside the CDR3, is DTAVSQTPKYLVTQMGNDKSIKCEQNLGHDTMYWYKQDSKKFLKIMFSYNNKELIINETVPNRFSPKSPDKAHLNLHINSLELGDSAVYFCASSLGTDTGELFFGEGSRLTVL.

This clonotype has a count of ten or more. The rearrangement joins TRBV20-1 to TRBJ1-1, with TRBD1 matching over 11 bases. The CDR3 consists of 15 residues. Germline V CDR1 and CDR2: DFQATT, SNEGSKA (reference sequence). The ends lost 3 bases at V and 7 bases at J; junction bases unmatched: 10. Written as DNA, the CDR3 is TGCAGTGCTAGGTTGCGGGACAGGGGGTTCGGTGAAGCTTTCTTT. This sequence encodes CSARLRDRGFGEAFF.

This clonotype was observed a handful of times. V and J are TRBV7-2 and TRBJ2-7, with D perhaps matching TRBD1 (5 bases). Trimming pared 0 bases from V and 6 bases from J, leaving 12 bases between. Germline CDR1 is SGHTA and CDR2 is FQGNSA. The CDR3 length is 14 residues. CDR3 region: CASSLAGSRGEQYF. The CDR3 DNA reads TGTGCCAGCAGCTTAGCGGGATCTAGGGGCGAGCAGTACTTC.

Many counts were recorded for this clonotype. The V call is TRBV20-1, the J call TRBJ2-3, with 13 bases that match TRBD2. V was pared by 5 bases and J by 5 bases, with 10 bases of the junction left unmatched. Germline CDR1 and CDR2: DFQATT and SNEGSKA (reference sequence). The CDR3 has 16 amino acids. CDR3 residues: CSAPQRLAGGGDTQYF. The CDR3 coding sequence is TGCAGTGCTCCTCAAAGACTAGCGGGGGGAGGAGATACGCAGTATTTT.

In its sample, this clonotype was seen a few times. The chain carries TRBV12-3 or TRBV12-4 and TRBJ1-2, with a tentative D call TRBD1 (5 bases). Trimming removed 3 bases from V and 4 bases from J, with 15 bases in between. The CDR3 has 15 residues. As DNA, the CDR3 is TGTGCCAGCAGTTTCGGGATGGGGGGTAGCTATGGCTACACCTTC. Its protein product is CASSFGMGGSYGYTF.

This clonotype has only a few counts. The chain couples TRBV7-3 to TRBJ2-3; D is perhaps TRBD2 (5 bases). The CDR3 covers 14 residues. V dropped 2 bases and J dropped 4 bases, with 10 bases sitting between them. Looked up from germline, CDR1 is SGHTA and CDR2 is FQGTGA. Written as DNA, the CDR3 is TGTGCCAGCAGCTTACTAGCTCGACCAGATACGCAGTATTTT. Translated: CASSLLARPDTQYF.

The CDR3 bases are TGCGCCAGCAGTGAGACTGCCAGGAGGGGCTACACCTTC. As protein: CASSETARRGYTF. The rearrangement joins TRBV10-1 to TRBJ1-2; D call uncertain. This CDR3 region has 13 residues. Trimming took 2 bases from V and 8 from J, leaving 12 bases between them. Germline-derived CDR1 and CDR2 are WNHNN and SYGVQD (reference sequence).

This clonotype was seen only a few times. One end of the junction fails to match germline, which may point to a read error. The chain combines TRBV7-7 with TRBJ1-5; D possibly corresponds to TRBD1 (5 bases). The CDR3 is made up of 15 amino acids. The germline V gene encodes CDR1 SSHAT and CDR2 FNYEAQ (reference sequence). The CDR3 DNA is TGTGCTAGCAGCTTAACTAGGGACGTCTATCAGCCCCAGCATTTT. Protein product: CASSLTRDVYQPQHF.

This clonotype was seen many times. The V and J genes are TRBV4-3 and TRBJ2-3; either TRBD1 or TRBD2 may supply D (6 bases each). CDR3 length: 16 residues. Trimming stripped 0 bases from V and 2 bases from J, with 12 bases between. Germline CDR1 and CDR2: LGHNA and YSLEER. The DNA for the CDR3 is TGCGCCAGCAGCCAAGATTGGGGGGCGATCACAGATACGCAGTATTTT. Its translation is CASSQDWGAITDTQYF.

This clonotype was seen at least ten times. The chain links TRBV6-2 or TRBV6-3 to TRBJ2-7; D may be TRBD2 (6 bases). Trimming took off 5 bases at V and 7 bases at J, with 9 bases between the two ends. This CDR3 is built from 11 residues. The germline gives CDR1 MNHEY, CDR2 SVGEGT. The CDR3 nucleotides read TGTGCCAGCAGTCTGGCGGGAGAGCAGTACTTC. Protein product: CASSLAGEQYF.

The CDR3 coding sequence is TGTGCCAGCAGCCCCATCCGGGACAGGAGTCGCCACTATGGCTACACCTTC. This gives the protein CASSPIRDRSRHYGYTF. The chain couples TRBV7-9 to TRBJ1-2; TRBD1 agrees at 8 bases. This CDR3 has 17 amino acids. The germline gives CDR1 SEHNR, CDR2 FQNEAQ (reference sequence). V shed 5 bases and J 3 bases; nucleotides not matched to a gene: 14.

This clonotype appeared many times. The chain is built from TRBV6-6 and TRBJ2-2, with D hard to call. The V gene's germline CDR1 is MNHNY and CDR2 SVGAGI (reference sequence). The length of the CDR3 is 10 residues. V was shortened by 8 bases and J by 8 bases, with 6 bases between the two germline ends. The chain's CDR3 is CASRQGELFF. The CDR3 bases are TGTGCCAGCCGCCAGGGGGAGCTGTTTTTT.

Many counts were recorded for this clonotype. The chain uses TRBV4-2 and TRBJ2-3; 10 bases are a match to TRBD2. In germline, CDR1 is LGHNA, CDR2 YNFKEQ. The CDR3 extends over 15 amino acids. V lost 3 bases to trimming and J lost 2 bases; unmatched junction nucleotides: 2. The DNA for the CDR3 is TGTGCCAGCAGCCATGGACTAGCGGCCACAGATACGCAGTATTTT. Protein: CASSHGLAATDTQYF.

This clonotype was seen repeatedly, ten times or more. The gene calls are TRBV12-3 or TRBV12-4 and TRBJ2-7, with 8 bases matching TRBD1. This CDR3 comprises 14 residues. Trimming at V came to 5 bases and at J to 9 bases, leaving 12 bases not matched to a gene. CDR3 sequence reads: CASSPRGPESLQYF. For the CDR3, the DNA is TGTGCCAGCAGTCCCAGGGGGCCAGAATCTCTGCAGTACTTC.

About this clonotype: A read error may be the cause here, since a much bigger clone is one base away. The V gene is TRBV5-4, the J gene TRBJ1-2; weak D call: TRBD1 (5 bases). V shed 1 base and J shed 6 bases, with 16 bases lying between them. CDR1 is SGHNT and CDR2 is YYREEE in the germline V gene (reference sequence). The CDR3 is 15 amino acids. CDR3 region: CASSLPGRRSDGYTF. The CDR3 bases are TGTGCCAGCAGCTTGCCGGGACGGCGATCCGATGGCTACACCTTC.

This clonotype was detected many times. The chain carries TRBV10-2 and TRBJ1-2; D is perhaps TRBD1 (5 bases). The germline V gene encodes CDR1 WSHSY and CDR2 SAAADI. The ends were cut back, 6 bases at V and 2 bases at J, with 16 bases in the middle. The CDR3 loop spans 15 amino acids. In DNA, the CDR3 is TGCGCCAGCAGCGACTTAAGACGGACAAACTATGGCTACACCTTC. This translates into CASSDLRRTNYGYTF.

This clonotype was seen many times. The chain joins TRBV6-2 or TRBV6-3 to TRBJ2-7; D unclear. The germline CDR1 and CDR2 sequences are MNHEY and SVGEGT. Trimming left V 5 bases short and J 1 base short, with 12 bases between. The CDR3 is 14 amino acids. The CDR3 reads CASSLPGPSYEQYF. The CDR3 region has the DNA TGTGCCAGCAGTCTCCCCGGTCCGTCCTACGAGCAGTACTTC.

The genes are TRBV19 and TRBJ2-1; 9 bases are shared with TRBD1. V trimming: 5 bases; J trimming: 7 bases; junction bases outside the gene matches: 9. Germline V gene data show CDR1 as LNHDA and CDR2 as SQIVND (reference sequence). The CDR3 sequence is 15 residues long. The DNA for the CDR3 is TGTGCCAGTAGTTTCCGGGACAGGGTAGGGAATGAGCAGTTCTTC. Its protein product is CASSFRDRVGNEQFF.

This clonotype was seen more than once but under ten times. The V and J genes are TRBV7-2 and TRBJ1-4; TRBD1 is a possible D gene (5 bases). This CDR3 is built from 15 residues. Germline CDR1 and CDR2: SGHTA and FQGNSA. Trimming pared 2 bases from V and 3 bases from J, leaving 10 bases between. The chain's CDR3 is CASSLQGSSNEKLFF. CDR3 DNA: TGTGCCAGCAGCTTACAGGGCAGCTCTAATGAAAAACTGTTTTTT.

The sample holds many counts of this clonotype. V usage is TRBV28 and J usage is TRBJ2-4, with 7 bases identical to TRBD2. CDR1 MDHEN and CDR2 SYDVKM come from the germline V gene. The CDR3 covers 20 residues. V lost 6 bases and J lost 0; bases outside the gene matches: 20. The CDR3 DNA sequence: TGTGCCAGCAGCCCCCTGCCGGGGGGACCCAACAGGCTAGCCAAAAACATTCAGTACTTC. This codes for CASSPLPGGPNRLAKNIQYF. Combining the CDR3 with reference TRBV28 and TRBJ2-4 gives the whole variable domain DVKVTQSSRYLVKRTGEKVFLECVQDMDHENMFWYRQDPGLGLRLIYFSYDVKMKEKGDIPEGYSVSREKKERFSLILESASTNQTSMYLCASSPLPGGPNRLAKNIQYFGAGTRLSVL.

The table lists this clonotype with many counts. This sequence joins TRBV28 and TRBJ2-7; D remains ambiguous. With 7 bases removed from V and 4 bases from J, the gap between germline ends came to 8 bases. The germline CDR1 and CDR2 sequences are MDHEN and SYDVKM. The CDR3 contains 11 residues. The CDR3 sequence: CASNQGYEQYF. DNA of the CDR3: TGTGCCAGCAATCAAGGTTACGAGCAGTACTTC. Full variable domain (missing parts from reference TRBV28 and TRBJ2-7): DVKVTQSSRYLVKRTGEKVFLECVQDMDHENMFWYRQDPGLGLRLIYFSYDVKMKEKGDIPEGYSVSREKKERFSLILESASTNQTSMYLCASNQGYEQYFGPGTRLTVT.

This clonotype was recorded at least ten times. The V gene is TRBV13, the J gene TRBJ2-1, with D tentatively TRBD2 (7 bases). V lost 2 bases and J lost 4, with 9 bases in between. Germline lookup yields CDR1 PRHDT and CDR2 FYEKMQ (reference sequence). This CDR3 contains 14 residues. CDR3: CASSLRGAYNEQFF. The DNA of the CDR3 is TGTGCCAGCAGCTTACGGGGGGCGTACAATGAGCAGTTCTTC.

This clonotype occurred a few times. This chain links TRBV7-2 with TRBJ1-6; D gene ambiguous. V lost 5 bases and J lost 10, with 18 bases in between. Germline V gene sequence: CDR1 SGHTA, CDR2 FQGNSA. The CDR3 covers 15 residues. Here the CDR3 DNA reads TGTGCCAGCAGCCCCGAAGGGTTGGCCAGGTCACCCCTCCACTTT. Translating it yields CASSPEGLARSPLHF.

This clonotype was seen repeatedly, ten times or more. CDR3 protein: CASSLGSTSGEQFF. As DNA, the CDR3 is TGTGCCAGCAGCTTAGGTAGTACTAGCGGGGAGCAGTTCTTC. The rearrangement joins TRBV7-2 to TRBJ2-1; 9 bases align to TRBD2. V shed 1 base, J shed 10 bases, and the junction held 5 bases outside the gene matches. CDR3 size: 14 residues. CDR1 is SGHTA, CDR2 FQGNSA, per germline.